Listed here are 26 T cell receptor beta chains from one sample, sequenced in a study of prognosis after radiotherapy for stage I lung cancer. With two-round multiplex PCR, TCR beta CDR3 sequences were amplified from genomic DNA. Amplification during the initial PCR round employed primers specific to each TRBV and TRBJ gene. TCRdb called the multiplex PCR reads again in MiXCR, with one record for every CDR3 protein. The data show roughly 15,000 distinct CDR3 sequences, more than 15% seen once. This sample comprised PBMCs, obtained before or after stereotactic body radiation therapy (not recorded which). These receptors were collected from a donor over 45 with non-small cell lung cancer.

Many counts were recorded for this clonotype. This chain links TRBV11-2 with TRBJ1-2; no clear D. This CDR3 has 13 residues. Germline-derived CDR1 and CDR2 are SGHAT and FQNNGV. V was clipped by 6 bases and J by 0 bases, with 8 bases between them. The CDR3 DNA sequence: TGTGCCAGCAGTCTAAGGTCTAACTATGGCTACACCTTC. Residues: CASSLRSNYGYTF.

This clonotype was seen many times. The chain links TRBV6-1 to TRBJ2-6; TRBD1 aligns across 7 bases. Germline loops: CDR1 MNHNS, CDR2 SASEGT. The J segment lost 1 base and the V segment lost 6 bases, leaving 6 bases of the junction unmatched. The length of the CDR3 is 16 residues. The CDR3: CASRRQGGSGANVLTF. The CDR3 nucleotides are TGTGCCAGCAGACGACAGGGCGGTTCTGGGGCCAACGTCCTGACTTTC.

This clonotype was observed many times. This chain joins TRBV3-1 and TRBJ1-1; no clear D gene. Germline-derived CDR1 and CDR2 are LGHDT and YNNKEL (reference sequence). The CDR3 runs to 13 residues. V was cut by 2 bases and J by 5 bases, with 9 bases left in between. The CDR3 coding sequence is TGTGCCAGCAGCCAAATCGCAGGAACTGAAGCTTTCTTT. This gives the protein CASSQIAGTEAFF. Filled out from reference TRBV3-1 and TRBJ1-1, the complete variable domain reads DTAVSQTPKYLVTQMGNDKSIKCEQNLGHDTMYWYKQDSKKFLKIMFSYNNKELIINETVPNRFSPKSPDKAHLNLHINSLELGDSAVYFCASSQIAGTEAFFGQGTRLTVV.

This clonotype was picked up many times. The chain couples TRBV28 to TRBJ2-5, with TRBD2 identical over 7 bases. With 4 bases clipped from V and 2 bases from J, the junction kept 7 bases outside the gene matches. The length of the CDR3 is 15 residues. Germline V CDR1 and CDR2: MDHEN, SYDVKM. The CDR3 DNA reads TGTGCCAGCAGTTCGAACCCGGGAGGTCAAGAGACCCAGTACTTC. Translation gives CASSSNPGGQETQYF.

At least ten counts were recorded for this clonotype. This rearrangement joins TRBV19 to TRBJ2-5; 11 bases are shared with TRBD2. This CDR3 spans 15 amino acids. Looked up from germline, CDR1 is LNHDA and CDR2 is SQIVND (reference sequence). J gave up 4 bases and V 4 bases, and 5 bases lay outside the gene matches. The CDR3, as DNA: TGTGCCAGTAGTACCATAGCGGGGGGGCGAGAGACCCAGTACTTC. Translated, it gives CASSTIAGGRETQYF.

This clonotype was seen many times. The rearrangement joins TRBV6-1 to TRBJ2-7, with D tentatively TRBD2 (5 bases). This CDR3 comprises 13 residues. CDR1 is MNHNS, CDR2 SASEGT, per germline. V was pared by 7 bases and J by 7 bases, with 17 bases between. The CDR3 nucleotides are TGTGCCAGCACGCCGTCGGGCCCGGGGGAGCAGTACGTC. Amino acids: CASTPSGPGEQYV.

This clonotype was seen at least ten times. The genes are TRBV24-1 and TRBJ2-3; 11 bases line up with TRBD1. Trimming at V came to 1 base and at J to 5 bases, leaving 1 base not matched to a gene. The germline CDR1 and CDR2 sequences are KGHDR and SFDVKD. The CDR3 extends over 15 amino acids. The CDR3 here is CATSDFGTGGDTQYF. CDR3 bases: TGTGCCACCAGTGATTTCGGGACAGGGGGAGATACGCAGTATTTT.

This clonotype was found many times. The rearrangement uses TRBV4-2 and TRBJ1-5; weak D call: TRBD1 (5 bases). V was trimmed by 1 base and J by 6 bases, leaving 7 bases between them. From germline, CDR1 is LGHNA and CDR2 YNFKEQ. The CDR3 has 13 residues. The CDR3 sequence: CASSQGGGQPQHF. The CDR3 nucleotides read TGTGCCAGCAGCCAAGGGGGGGGTCAGCCCCAGCATTTT.

By proportion, this clonotype is medium-sized. J is TRBJ2-1 and V is TRBV25-1; TRBD2 matches at 10 bases. The V segment lost 9 bases and the J segment 8 bases; nucleotides outside the gene matches: 7. There are 13 residues in the CDR3. Germline V CDR1 and CDR2: MGHDK, SYGVNS. The CDR3 DNA is TGTGCCAGTCGAGCGGGAGGGCGTCATGAGCAGTTCTTC. It translates to CASRAGGRHEQFF.

This clonotype was observed many times. This chain joins TRBV6-1 and TRBJ2-7; possible D gene TRBD2, 7 bases. CDR3 length: 14 amino acids. Germline V CDR1 and CDR2: MNHNS, SASEGT. V lost 1 base, J lost 4 bases, and 11 bases lay in between. The DNA for the CDR3 is TGTGCCAGCAGTGAAGGGGGGGGGCCGTACGAGCAGTACTTC. Its translation is CASSEGGGPYEQYF.

In this sample, this clonotype turned up many times. J is TRBJ1-5 and V is TRBV18; a weak D match, TRBD1 (6 bases). V lost 4 bases, J lost 5 bases, and 12 bases lay in between. Germline CDR1 is KGHSH and CDR2 is LQKENI. This CDR3 region has 14 residues. The CDR3 nucleotides are TGTGCCAGCTCACGTGGGGGGCCCGATCAGCCCCAGCATTTT. Its protein is CASSRGGPDQPQHF. Full variable domain (outside the CDR3, taken from reference TRBV18 and TRBJ1-5): NAGVMQNPRHLVRRRGQEARLRCSPMKGHSHVYWYRQLPEEGLKFMVYLQKENIIDESGMPKERFSAEFPKEGPSILRIQQVVRGDSAAYFCASSRGGPDQPQHFGDGTRLSIL.

This clonotype was recorded many times. This chain joins TRBV7-2 and TRBJ2-7; D not resolved. The CDR3 runs 15 residues. Germline-derived CDR1 and CDR2 are SGHTA and FQGNSA. V was clipped by 1 base and J by 2 bases, with 12 bases between them. CDR3 in amino acids: CASSLVAGAAYEQYF. Written as DNA, the CDR3 is TGTGCCAGCAGCTTAGTTGCAGGTGCGGCCTACGAGCAGTACTTC. The full variable domain, completed using reference TRBV7-2 and TRBJ2-7, is GAGVSQSPSNKVTEKGKDVELRCDPISGHTALYWYRQSLGQGLEFLIYFQGNSAPDKSGLPSDRFSAERTGGSVSTLTIQRTQQEDSAVYLCASSLVAGAAYEQYFGPGTRLTVT.

The table lists this clonotype with many counts. The chain is built from TRBV4-1 and TRBJ1-5, with 7 bases aligning to TRBD1. The junction had 6 bases not matched to a gene; V was cut back by 1 base and J by 6 bases. Germline V CDR1 and CDR2: MGHRA, YSYEKL. The CDR3 runs to 15 residues. The CDR3 DNA reads TGCGCCAGCAGCCAAGCCGGGACAGTAATTCAGCCCCAGCATTTT. Amino acid sequence: CASSQAGTVIQPQHF.

The table lists this clonotype with many counts. The chain links TRBV6-1 to TRBJ2-5; D is tentatively TRBD1 or TRBD2 (5 bases each). Looked up from germline, CDR1 is MNHNS and CDR2 is SASEGT. Trimming took 6 bases from V and 2 from J, leaving 13 bases between them. The length of the CDR3 is 14 residues. The CDR3 nucleotides read TGTGCCAGCAGCCCGGACACTAGACAAGAGACCCAGTACTTC. Translation: CASSPDTRQETQYF.

By proportion, this clonotype is medium-sized. The chain is built from TRBV12-3 or TRBV12-4 and TRBJ1-6; TRBD1 might be the D (5 bases). This CDR3 region has 14 residues. V lost 1 base and J lost 5, with 6 bases in between. CDR3: CASSLDRNNSPLHF. In DNA form, the CDR3 reads TGTGCCAGCAGTTTAGACAGGAATAATTCACCCCTCCACTTT.

This clonotype was seen at least ten times. The chain carries TRBV19 and TRBJ1-2; a possible D gene is TRBD1 (6 bases). The CDR3 length is 15 residues. V shed 3 bases and J shed 4 bases, with 15 bases lying between them. Germline-derived CDR1 and CDR2 are LNHDA and SQIVND (reference sequence). The CDR3 region has the DNA TGTGCCAGTAGTATTGGAAGGGGGGCGGTCTATGGCTACACCTTC. Translation gives CASSIGRGAVYGYTF.

This clonotype has a handful of counts. A much bigger clone sits one base away, suggesting this may be a read error. The V call is TRBV6-2 or TRBV6-3, the J call TRBJ2-7, with a tentative D call TRBD1 (6 bases). This CDR3 spans 15 amino acids. CDR1 MNHEY and CDR2 SVGEGT come from the germline V gene. The CDR3 coding sequence is TGTGCCTGCAGCCTCTCCGCAGGGGACTCCTACGAGCAGTACTTC. This encodes CACSLSAGDSYEQYF.

This clonotype showed up many times. The V gene is TRBV28, the J gene TRBJ2-1; the D call may be TRBD1 or TRBD2 (5 bases each). This CDR3 comprises 14 residues. Germline CDR1 reads MDHEN; CDR2 reads SYDVKM. V dropped 4 bases and J dropped 8 bases, with 15 bases sitting between them. CDR3 sequence (DNA): TGTGCCAGCAGTTCAGGAGCGGCCAGGGATGAGCAGTTCTTC. Translated: CASSSGAARDEQFF.

V gene TRBV19 combines with J gene TRBJ2-1; 9 bases are a match to TRBD2. Per the germline V gene, CDR1 is LNHDA and CDR2 is SQIVND (reference sequence). V trimming: 3 bases; J trimming: 10 bases; junction bases outside the gene matches: 10. The CDR3 is 15 residues long. In DNA, the CDR3 is TGTGCCAGTAGTATCGTAGGCGGGAGGGCTGTAGAGCAGTTCTTC. Protein: CASSIVGGRAVEQFF.

This clonotype occurred many times. The genes are TRBV7-6 and TRBJ2-1, with TRBD2 identical over 7 bases. The ends lost 1 base at V and 2 bases at J; junction bases unmatched: 5. This CDR3 comprises 16 residues. In germline, CDR1 is SGHVS, CDR2 FNYEAQ. Written as DNA, the CDR3 is TGTGCCAGCAGCTTAGTTGGCGGGAGTCCCTACAATGAGCAGTTCTTC. This sequence encodes CASSLVGGSPYNEQFF.

There are many counts of this clonotype. The V gene is TRBV12-3 or TRBV12-4, the J gene TRBJ2-5; D is tentatively TRBD1 or TRBD2 (6 bases each). The CDR3 sequence is 16 residues long. V lost 2 bases and J lost 9, with 22 bases in between. CDR3 sequence (DNA): TGTGCCAGCAGTTTACCAGGGGATTGGGAGAGGGGGGCCCAGTACTTC. Protein product: CASSLPGDWERGAQYF.

Ten or more counts support this clonotype. The genes are TRBV25-1 and TRBJ1-4; no clear D gene. This CDR3 region has 13 residues. V dropped 5 bases and J dropped 3 bases, with 7 bases sitting between them. Germline CDR1 reads MGHDK; CDR2 reads SYGVNS. CDR3 amino acids: CASSNSANEKLFF. The CDR3 DNA is TGTGCCAGCAGTAACAGTGCTAATGAAAAACTGTTTTTT.

The rearrangement joins TRBV7-6 to TRBJ2-3; 9 bases are shared with TRBD2. The CDR3 is 14 amino acids. Per the germline V gene, CDR1 is SGHVS and CDR2 is FNYEAQ. V shed 3 bases, J shed 6 bases, and the junction held 4 bases outside the gene matches. The CDR3, as DNA: TGTGCCAGCAGCTTTCAGACTAGCGGTGATACGCAGTATTTT. This gives the protein CASSFQTSGDTQYF.

The rearrangement uses TRBV7-3 and TRBJ2-2; 12 bases are a match to TRBD2. The CDR3 is 17 amino acids. Per the germline V gene, CDR1 is SGHTA and CDR2 is FQGTGA. V lost 6 bases to trimming and J lost 0 bases; unmatched junction nucleotides: 5. The CDR3 DNA is TGTGCCAGCAGGGGCGGACTAGCGGGGCCGAACACCGGGGAGCTGTTTTTT. Translated: CASRGGLAGPNTGELFF.

This clonotype was seen at least ten times. The chain employs TRBV12-3 or TRBV12-4 and TRBJ1-5, with D unresolved. The CDR3 is 15 amino acids. Between the trimmed V and J ends, which lost 3 bases and 8 bases, there was a span of 17 bases. The CDR3 DNA reads TGTGCCAGCAGTTTGGGTAAGGCGGCCAACGAGCCCCAGCATTTT. This gives the protein CASSLGKAANEPQHF.

This clonotype was seen repeatedly, ten times or more. The V call is TRBV12-3 or TRBV12-4, the J call TRBJ1-5; weak D call: TRBD1 (5 bases). V gave up 4 bases and J gave up 2 bases, with 12 bases separating them. This CDR3 has 15 residues. The CDR3 coding sequence is TGTGCCAGCAGTTGGGGCGGCACAGGCAATCAGCCCCAGCATTTT. This codes for CASSWGGTGNQPQHF.